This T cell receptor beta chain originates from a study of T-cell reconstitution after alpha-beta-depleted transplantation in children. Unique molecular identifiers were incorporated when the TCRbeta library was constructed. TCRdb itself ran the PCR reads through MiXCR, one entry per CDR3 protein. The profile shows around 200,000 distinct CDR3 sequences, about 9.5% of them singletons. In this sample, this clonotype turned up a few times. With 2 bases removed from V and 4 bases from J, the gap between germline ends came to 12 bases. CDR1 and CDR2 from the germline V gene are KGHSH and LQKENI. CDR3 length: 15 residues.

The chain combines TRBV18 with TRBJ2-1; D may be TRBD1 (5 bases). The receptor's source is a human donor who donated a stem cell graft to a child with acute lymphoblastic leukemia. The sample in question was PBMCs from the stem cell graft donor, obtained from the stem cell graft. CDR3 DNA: TGTGCCAGCTCACCAAGGGGCCTTCTTTACAATGAGCAGTTCTTC. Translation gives CASSPRGLLYNEQFF.